This T cell receptor beta chain emerged from a study of T cell responses to AZD1222 COVID-19 vaccine. Study findings and constraints: Seropositive AZD1222 recipients at baseline numbered only 5 to 7. The reported proportion of spike-specific TCRs targeting unmutated variant regions was nearly half. The peak T cell response came first, and repertoires were sampled only after it.

The assay was immunoSEQ multiplex PCR, and TCRdb's table has in-frame clones only and misses some. This table holds about 84,000 clones, 86% found once. CDR1 is MNHEY and CDR2 is SVGAGI in the germline V gene. The ends lost 7 bases at V and 3 bases at J; junction bases unmatched: 4. CDR3 size: 14 residues. Details on this clone: Its antigen is not known.

The sample in question was peripheral blood, obtained 28 days after the second AZD1222 dose. The receptor was derived from an adult who received the AZD1222 COVID-19 vaccine. The rearrangement links TRBV6-5 to TRBJ2-2; 8 bases fit TRBD1. CDR3 DNA sequence: TGTGCCAGCACCCCGACAGGGGACACCGGGGAGCTGTTTTTT. Its translation is CASTPTGDTGELFF.